The clone carrying this TCR beta chain has ten or more counts. Germline-derived CDR1 and CDR2 are SGHNT and YENEEA. The CDR3 length is 16 residues. Trimming cost V 5 bases and J 2 bases; bases outside gene matches: 11. As the template, RNA transcripts were used to amplify TCR beta CDR3 regions. The first-round RT-PCR employed HTBI primers together with the Qiagen OneStep RT-PCR kit. A multiplex PCR was then performed as the second round. TCRdb re-called the multiplex PCR reads through MiXCR, storing one row per CDR3 protein. Of approximately 410,000 distinct CDR3 sequences listed, 15% are singletons. The data are from a study of Graves' ophthalmopathy and Graves' hyperthyroidism.

The J gene is TRBJ2-7, the V gene TRBV11-3; 8 nucleotides agree with TRBD1. This receptor was identified in a woman between 18 and 30 years old with stable Graves' hyperthyroidism. Sequences were obtained from peripheral blood. The CDR3: CASSHRQGRRTYEQYF. The CDR3 DNA sequence: TGTGCCAGCAGCCACCGACAGGGGCGGAGAACCTACGAGCAGTACTTC.